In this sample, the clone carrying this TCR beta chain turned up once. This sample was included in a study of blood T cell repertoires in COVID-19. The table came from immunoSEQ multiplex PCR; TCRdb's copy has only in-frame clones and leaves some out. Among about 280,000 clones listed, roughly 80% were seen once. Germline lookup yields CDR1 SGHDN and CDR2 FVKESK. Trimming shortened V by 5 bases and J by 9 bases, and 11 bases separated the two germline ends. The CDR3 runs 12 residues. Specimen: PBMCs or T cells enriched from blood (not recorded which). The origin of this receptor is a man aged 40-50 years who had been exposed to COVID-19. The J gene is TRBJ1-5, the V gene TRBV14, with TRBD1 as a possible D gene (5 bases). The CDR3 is CASSYRQGPQHF. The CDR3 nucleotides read TGTGCCAGCAGCTATCGTCAGGGGCCCCAGCATTTT.